The 21 T cell receptor beta chains given below trace back to one sample, sequenced in a study of T cells in Graves' hyperthyroidism and ophthalmopathy. Researchers took RNA transcripts and amplified the TCR beta CDR3 regions from them. First-round RT-PCR targeting the TCR CDR3 was performed with the HTBI primer set. TCRdb reanalysed the multiplex PCR reads using MiXCR and keeps one entry per CDR3 protein. Here the sample spans some 300,000 distinct CDR3 sequences, roughly 17% being singletons. Sequences were obtained from blood. These receptors were obtained from a man aged 25-45 years with Graves' hyperthyroidism.

The table lists this clonotype with a few counts. The rearrangement joins TRBV9 to TRBJ2-1; 7 nucleotides align to TRBD1. The CDR3 spans 17 residues. Germline CDR1 and CDR2: SGDLS and YYNGEE. After removal of 4 bases from V and 7 bases from J, the junction contained 17 bases not matched to a gene. CDR3 bases: TGTGCCAGCAGCCGTAGGATCTCGGGTGACAGGGAAAATGAGCAGTTCTTC. It specifies CASSRRISGDRENEQFF.

In this sample, this clonotype turned up many times. The chain carries TRBV2 and TRBJ2-5; D tentatively reads TRBD1 or TRBD2 (5 bases each). CDR1 SNHLY and CDR2 FYNNEI come from the germline V gene. This CDR3 contains 20 residues. V lost 2 bases and J lost 4, with 29 bases in between. The CDR3 DNA follows: TGTGCCAGCAGTGAAACCCTTTTGGGCGCTGGGGACGGCATCCCAGAGACCCAGTACTTC. Protein sequence: CASSETLLGAGDGIPETQYF.

This clonotype was observed a handful of times. This sequence joins TRBV27 and TRBJ2-7; 11 positions agree with TRBD2. After removal of 2 bases from V and 6 bases from J, the junction contained 12 bases not matched to a gene. The length of the CDR3 is 17 residues. Germline lookup yields CDR1 MNHEY and CDR2 SMNVEV (reference sequence). CDR3 protein: CASSLRLAGGPLFEQYF. CDR3 bases: TGTGCCAGCAGTTTAAGGCTAGCGGGAGGACCCCTATTCGAGCAGTACTTC.

The CDR3 nucleotides are TGCAGTGCTACCGCTAGCGGGAGGGCCAATGAGCAGTTCTTC. Residues: CSATASGRANEQFF. The V and J genes are TRBV20-1 and TRBJ2-1, with 12 bases aligning to TRBD2. The CDR3 totals 14 residues. The V and J ends lost 4 bases and 6 bases, in that order; junction bases with no gene match: 4. Per germline, CDR1 DFQATT and CDR2 SNEGSKA (reference sequence).

This clonotype was seen at least ten times. The chain employs TRBV6-1 and TRBJ2-3; 15 bases fit TRBD2. CDR1 MNHNS and CDR2 SASEGT come from the germline V gene. V lost 7 bases to trimming and J lost 3 bases; unmatched junction nucleotides: 5. This CDR3 is 16 amino acids long. The CDR3 is CASTPGLAGGTDTQYF. The CDR3, as DNA: TGTGCCAGCACCCCGGGACTAGCGGGAGGAACAGATACGCAGTATTTT.

This clonotype was seen repeatedly, ten times or more. The chain carries TRBV5-8 and TRBJ2-1; 8 bases match TRBD2. CDR3 length: 15 residues. Losses at the gene ends were 0 bases for V and 8 bases for J; bases not matched to a gene: 7. Germline CDR1 reads SGHTS; CDR2 reads YDEGEE. CDR3 nucleotide sequence: TGTGCCAGCAGCTTGGACAGCGGGAGTGTAGATGAGCAGTTCTTC. It codes for CASSLDSGSVDEQFF.

This clonotype has more than one count but fewer than ten. The V and J genes are TRBV3-1 and TRBJ1-2; the match to TRBD1 covers 11 bases. Looked up from germline, CDR1 is LGHDT and CDR2 is YNNKEL (reference sequence). This CDR3 is built from 16 residues. V shed 0 bases, J shed 7 bases, and the junction held 7 bases outside the gene matches. The CDR3 loop reads CASSQEGTGGTRGYTF. The CDR3 bases are TGTGCCAGCAGCCAAGAGGGGACAGGGGGGACACGTGGCTACACCTTC.

This chain joins TRBV9 and TRBJ1-2; D call uncertain. Trimming stripped 0 bases from V and 0 bases from J, with 9 bases between. The CDR3 is 15 amino acids. Per germline, CDR1 SGDLS and CDR2 YYNGEE. The CDR3 region has the DNA TGTGCCAGCAGCGTAGGCCTCCCAGCTAACTATGGCTACACCTTC. It specifies CASSVGLPANYGYTF.

Worth noting for this clonotype: A much bigger clone sits one base away, suggesting this may be a read error. The rearrangement joins TRBV30 to TRBJ2-7; a weak D match, TRBD2 (5 bases). The CDR3 runs to 12 residues. The ends were cut back, 0 bases at V and 12 bases at J, with 15 bases in the middle. Germline V lookup: CDR1 GTSNPN, CDR2 SVGIG (reference sequence). CDR3 in amino acids: CAWSVSGYAPYF. CDR3 DNA: TGTGCCTGGAGTGTGTCGGGGTACGCGCCGTACTTC.

This clonotype was counted only a few times. This chain connects TRBV12-3 or TRBV12-4 to TRBJ1-6, with TRBD1 matching over 9 bases. V shed 3 bases and J 9 bases; nucleotides not matched to a gene: 3. The CDR3 covers 14 residues. The CDR3 sequence is CASSFRQGGSPLHF. The CDR3, as DNA: TGTGCCAGCAGTTTTAGACAGGGGGGTTCACCCCTCCACTTT.

In its sample, this clonotype was seen many times. The J gene is TRBJ1-2, the V gene TRBV12-3 or TRBV12-4, with D uncertain. The CDR3 has 14 residues. Trimming took 5 bases from V and 1 from J, leaving 11 bases between them. In DNA form, the CDR3 reads TGTGCCAGCAGTACGAGGGCCAATAACTATGGCTACACCTTC. Protein product: CASSTRANNYGYTF.

The genes are TRBV7-9 and TRBJ2-3, with a possible D match to TRBD1 (5 bases). The germline V gene has CDR1 SEHNR and CDR2 FQNEAQ (reference sequence). Trimming shortened V by 5 bases and J by 2 bases, and 14 bases separated the two germline ends. The CDR3 is 15 residues long. In nucleotides, the CDR3 is TGTGCCAGCAGCGACGTCGGACATGTCACAGATACGCAGTATTTT. Its protein product is CASSDVGHVTDTQYF.

The chain employs TRBV6-1 and TRBJ2-7; 8 bases map to TRBD2. V trimming: 6 bases; J trimming: 9 bases; junction bases outside the gene matches: 13. The CDR3 runs to 14 residues. The germline V gene has CDR1 MNHNS and CDR2 SASEGT. CDR3 protein: CASRPPGLVLRQYF. The CDR3 DNA reads TGTGCCAGCAGACCACCGGGACTAGTGTTAAGGCAGTACTTC.

This clonotype was detected ten times or more. The chain recombines TRBV7-2 with TRBJ2-7, with 9 positions matching TRBD2. The CDR3 is made up of 15 amino acids. Trimming at V came to 2 bases and at J to 1 base, leaving 3 bases not matched to a gene. Per the germline V gene, CDR1 is SGHTA and CDR2 is FQGNSA. CDR3 protein: CASSLIAGASYEQYF. CDR3 nucleotides: TGTGCCAGCAGCTTAATAGCGGGAGCGTCCTACGAGCAGTACTTC. Filled out from reference TRBV7-2 and TRBJ2-7, the complete variable domain reads GAGVSQSPSNKVTEKGKDVELRCDPISGHTALYWYRQSLGQGLEFLIYFQGNSAPDKSGLPSDRFSAERTGGSVSTLTIQRTQQEDSAVYLCASSLIAGASYEQYFGPGTRLTVT.

The chain combines TRBV28 with TRBJ2-3; unclear D gene. Between the trimmed V and J ends, which lost 6 bases and 4 bases, there was a span of 14 bases. Germline assignment: CDR1 MDHEN and CDR2 SYDVKM. The CDR3 spans 14 residues. The CDR3 nucleotides read TGTGCCAGCAGCCCGCTTGAAGATGCAGATACGCAGTATTTT. Its protein product is CASSPLEDADTQYF.

This clonotype was seen at least ten times. This sequence joins TRBV12-3 or TRBV12-4 and TRBJ2-3; no firm D call. The length of the CDR3 is 14 residues. Trimming left V 1 base short and J 2 bases short, with 7 bases between. Here the CDR3 reads CASSLGHLTDTQYF. The CDR3 coding sequence is TGTGCCAGCAGTTTAGGGCATCTCACAGATACGCAGTATTTT.

About this clonotype itself: This may be a read error: a much more frequent sequence differs by one nucleotide. The chain links TRBV3-1 to TRBJ1-2, with TRBD1 matching 7 bases. Germline V CDR1 and CDR2: LGHDT, YNNKEL (reference sequence). The CDR3 extends over 14 amino acids. Here the CDR3 DNA reads TGTGCCAGCAACCAAAGGGGGCTGGGCTATGGCTACACCTTC. Protein product: CASNQRGLGYGYTF.

This clonotype was observed at least ten times. The V and J genes are TRBV20-1 and TRBJ2-1; TRBD2 matches at 7 bases. Trimming took 6 bases from V and 4 from J; bases not matched to a gene: 12. Germline V gene lookup returns CDR1 DFQATT and CDR2 SNEGSKA (reference sequence). The CDR3 has 15 amino acids. As DNA, the CDR3 is TGCAGTGCCGGGCGTTGGGACTATACTTACAATGAGCAGTTCTTC. Its protein is CSAGRWDYTYNEQFF.

There are many counts of this clonotype. J is TRBJ1-2 and V is TRBV5-1; D gene uncertain. The germline V gene has CDR1 SGHRS and CDR2 YFSETQ. Trimming stripped 2 bases from V and 4 bases from J, with 12 bases between. CDR3 length: 14 amino acids. The DNA of the CDR3 is TGCGCCAGCAGCTTTTCCCGCAGACTCTATGGCTACACCTTC. Residues: CASSFSRRLYGYTF.

A note on this clonotype: A much larger clone differs by one base, so this may be a read error. V is TRBV29-1 and J is TRBJ2-7, with 11 bases fitting TRBD2. Germline loops: CDR1 SQVTM, CDR2 ANQGSEA. The CDR3 runs 15 residues. The V and J ends lost 7 bases and 3 bases, in that order; junction bases with no gene match: 11. CDR3 DNA sequence: TGCAGCGGTAGCCCTAGACTAGCGGGAAACTACGAGCAGTACTTC. Protein sequence: CSGSPRLAGNYEQYF.

V and J are TRBV5-1 and TRBJ2-5; 13 bases line up with TRBD2. The CDR3 has 17 residues. Losses at the gene ends were 2 bases for V and 2 bases for J; bases not matched to a gene: 6. The germline CDR1 and CDR2 sequences are SGHRS and YFSETQ. The CDR3 sequence: CASSFPGLAGDQETQYF. The CDR3 DNA is TGCGCCAGCAGCTTTCCCGGACTAGCGGGGGATCAAGAGACCCAGTACTTC.